Presented here are 18 T cell receptor beta chains from one specimen sequenced in a study of blood T cell repertoires in COVID-19. Method: immunoSEQ multiplex PCR; TCRdb's copy keeps in-frame clones and lacks some. The sample includes about 300,000 clones, more than 70% of them seen just once. The sequenced sample was peripheral blood. These receptors came from a woman aged 50 to 60 with acute or convalescent COVID-19.

This chain's CDR3 is CASSLAQGAYNEQFF. The CDR3 nucleotides are TGTGCCAGCAGCTTAGCACAGGGGGCCTACAATGAGCAGTTCTTC. The chain combines TRBV7-8 with TRBJ2-1; TRBD1 matches at 8 bases. V shed 0 bases and J 2 bases; nucleotides not matched to a gene: 0. Germline CDR1 and CDR2: SGHVS and FQNEAQ. The CDR3 has 15 amino acids.

The rearrangement joins TRBV4-3 to TRBJ2-7; D is possibly TRBD2 (6 bases). V dropped 0 bases and J dropped 5 bases, with 14 bases sitting between them. CDR1 is LGHNA, CDR2 YSLEER, per germline. The CDR3 covers 15 residues. CDR3 DNA sequence: TGCGCCAGCAGCCAAGAAATTGGCGGGACCCACGAGCAGTACTTC. Its protein is CASSQEIGGTHEQYF.

The CDR3 is CASSLVDRYEKLFF. In nucleotides, the CDR3 is TGTGCCAGCAGCTTAGTAGATCGATACGAAAAACTGTTTTTT. The chain links TRBV11-2 to TRBJ1-4, with no clear D. Germline V gene sequence: CDR1 SGHAT, CDR2 FQNNGV. The CDR3 spans 14 residues. V was trimmed by 1 base and J by 8 bases, leaving 11 bases between them.

The V and J genes are TRBV11-1 and TRBJ2-2, with a weak D call TRBD1 (6 bases). The length of the CDR3 is 13 residues. Trimming removed 5 bases at V and 6 bases at J, with 10 bases between. Germline loops: CDR1 SGHAT, CDR2 FQDESV (reference sequence). CDR3 region: CASSPDRSGELFF. CDR3 sequence (DNA): TGTGCCAGCAGCCCGGACAGATCCGGGGAGCTGTTTTTT.

The rearrangement joins TRBV5-1 to TRBJ1-4, with 8 positions matching TRBD1. CDR3 length: 16 amino acids. CDR1 and CDR2 (germline): SGHRS, YFSETQ. J gave up 5 bases and V 4 bases, and 10 bases lay outside the gene matches. The CDR3 sequence is CASSPHGQGQNEKLFF. The DNA of the CDR3 is TGCGCCAGCAGCCCGCACGGACAGGGCCAAAATGAAAAACTGTTTTTT.

The rearrangement links TRBV19 to TRBJ1-2, with TRBD1 matching over 9 bases. The CDR3 length is 15 residues. With 1 base clipped from V and 4 bases from J, the junction kept 4 bases outside the gene matches. Germline CDR1 reads LNHDA; CDR2 reads SQIVND (reference sequence). The CDR3 bases are TGTGCCAGTAGTATAGGGGGACAGGGCCCCTATGGCTACACCTTC. Its translation is CASSIGGQGPYGYTF. The full variable domain, its missing parts supplied by reference TRBV19 and TRBJ1-2, is DGGITQSPKYLFRKEGQNVTLSCEQNLNHDAMYWYRQDPGQGLRLIYYSQIVNDFQKGDIAEGYSVSREKKESFPLTVTSAQKNPTAFYLCASSIGGQGPYGYTFGSGTRLTVV.

The V and J genes are TRBV29-1 and TRBJ2-7, with 7 nucleotides matching TRBD2. The CDR3 consists of 13 residues. Germline V CDR1 and CDR2: SQVTM, ANQGSEA. Unmatched junction bases numbered 11, after V lost 5 bases and J lost 7 bases. CDR3 loop: CSVFGLDRPEQYF. CDR3 nucleotide sequence: TGCAGCGTTTTTGGACTAGATCGTCCTGAGCAGTACTTC.

The chain couples TRBV2 to TRBJ1-3, with D hard to call. Germline V gene data show CDR1 as SNHLY and CDR2 as FYNNEI. V lost 3 bases and J lost 0, with 6 bases in between. The CDR3 covers 14 residues. The CDR3 loop reads CASSDYISGNTIYF. DNA of the CDR3: TGTGCCAGCAGTGATTACATCTCTGGAAACACCATATATTTT.

This clone occurred a few times. This chain connects TRBV6-5 to TRBJ1-1; TRBD1 aligns across 11 bases. Germline trimming cut 8 bases from V and 5 bases from J; bases unmatched to any gene: 4. The CDR3 extends over 13 amino acids. The V gene's germline CDR1 is MNHEY and CDR2 SVGAGI. The CDR3 region is CASYGTGGTEAFF. CDR3 nucleotides: TGTGCCAGCTACGGGACAGGGGGAACTGAAGCTTTCTTT.

V gene TRBV4-1 combines with J gene TRBJ2-7; TRBD2 agrees at 7 bases. J lost 6 bases, V lost 5 bases, and 13 bases had no gene match. This CDR3 comprises 15 residues. Germline-derived CDR1 and CDR2 are MGHRA and YSYEKL. In DNA, the CDR3 is TGCGCCAGCAGCTCTTTCGCAGCGGGATTCGGCGAGCAGTACTTC. Translating gives CASSSFAAGFGEQYF.

V is TRBV7-2 and J is TRBJ1-2; TRBD1 matches at 9 bases. J lost 5 bases, V lost 5 bases, and 9 bases had no gene match. CDR1 is SGHTA and CDR2 is FQGNSA in the germline V gene. CDR3 length: 15 amino acids. The CDR3 coding sequence is TGTGCCAGCAGCACAGACGGGACAGGGTGGTATGGCTACACCTTC. Its translation: CASSTDGTGWYGYTF.

The chain joins TRBV5-1 to TRBJ1-2, with TRBD1 matching 8 bases. This CDR3 is built from 13 residues. Looked up from germline, CDR1 is SGHRS and CDR2 is YFSETQ. Trimming took 4 bases from V and 5 from J; bases not matched to a gene: 4. CDR3 loop: CASSPTGDYGYTF. CDR3 DNA sequence: TGCGCCAGCAGCCCGACAGGGGATTATGGCTACACCTTC.

In its sample, this clone was seen a few times. J is TRBJ1-6 and V is TRBV24-1; D perhaps matches TRBD1 (5 bases). This CDR3 is 13 amino acids long. Germline V gene sequence: CDR1 KGHDR, CDR2 SFDVKD. V was trimmed by 4 bases and J by 9 bases, leaving 9 bases between them. The CDR3 DNA sequence: TGTGCCACCAGTGAACGACAGTTTTCACCCCTCCACTTT. It specifies CATSERQFSPLHF.

A few counts support this clone. The conserved phenylalanine or tryptophan is not found at the CDR3 terminus, so this likely reflects a read error. It is unclear where the CDR3 begins or ends on the DNA, so no DNA is shown, and the CDR3 is as TCRdb lists it. V and J are TRBV5-8 and TRBJ1-1; the DNA was not used to check the table's D call, TRBD1. Counting both end residues, the CDR3 totals 12 amino acids. Germline-derived CDR1 and CDR2 are SGHTS and YDEGEE. CDR3 protein: CASSRDRGRAGM.

The rearrangement uses TRBV30 and TRBJ1-2; perhaps TRBD1 as D (5 bases). Germline V gene lookup returns CDR1 GTSNPN and CDR2 SVGIG (reference sequence). V was pared by 6 bases and J by 2 bases, with 10 bases between. This CDR3 is 12 amino acids long. CDR3 region: CACAGGNYGYTF. The CDR3 DNA follows: TGTGCCTGCGCCGGGGGGAACTATGGCTACACCTTC. Filled out from reference TRBV30 and TRBJ1-2, the complete variable domain reads SQTIHQWPATLVQPVGSPLSLECTVEGTSNPNLYWYRQAAGRGLQLLFYSVGIGQISSEVPQNLSASRPQDRQFILSSKKLLLSDSGFYLCACAGGNYGYTFGSGTRLTVV.

The gene calls are TRBV5-1 and TRBJ2-1, with D tentatively TRBD1 (5 bases). The CDR3 extends over 16 amino acids. The V gene lost 0 bases and the J gene lost 0 bases, with 10 bases spanning the gap. Germline CDR1 SGHRS, CDR2 YFSETQ. The CDR3 region is CASSLADSSSYNEQFF. CDR3 nucleotide sequence: TGCGCCAGCAGCTTGGCCGACAGCAGCTCCTACAATGAGCAGTTCTTC.

This chain connects TRBV30 to TRBJ2-7; 12 bases map to TRBD2. This CDR3 is 14 amino acids long. Per the germline V gene, CDR1 is GTSNPN and CDR2 is SVGIG (reference sequence). V trimming: 3 bases; J trimming: 4 bases; junction bases outside the gene matches: 4. The CDR3 loop is CAWRTSGSWYEQYF. As DNA, the CDR3 is TGTGCCTGGAGGACTAGCGGGAGCTGGTACGAGCAGTACTTC.

This clone was counted once. This chain links TRBV18 with TRBJ2-5, with 10 nucleotides matching TRBD2. Germline trimming cut 3 bases from V and 1 base from J; bases unmatched to any gene: 5. The length of the CDR3 is 16 residues. The germline V gene encodes CDR1 KGHSH and CDR2 LQKENI. The chain's CDR3 is CASSPTSSGGQETQYF. The CDR3 coding sequence is TGTGCCAGCTCACCCACCTCTAGCGGGGGCCAAGAGACCCAGTACTTC.